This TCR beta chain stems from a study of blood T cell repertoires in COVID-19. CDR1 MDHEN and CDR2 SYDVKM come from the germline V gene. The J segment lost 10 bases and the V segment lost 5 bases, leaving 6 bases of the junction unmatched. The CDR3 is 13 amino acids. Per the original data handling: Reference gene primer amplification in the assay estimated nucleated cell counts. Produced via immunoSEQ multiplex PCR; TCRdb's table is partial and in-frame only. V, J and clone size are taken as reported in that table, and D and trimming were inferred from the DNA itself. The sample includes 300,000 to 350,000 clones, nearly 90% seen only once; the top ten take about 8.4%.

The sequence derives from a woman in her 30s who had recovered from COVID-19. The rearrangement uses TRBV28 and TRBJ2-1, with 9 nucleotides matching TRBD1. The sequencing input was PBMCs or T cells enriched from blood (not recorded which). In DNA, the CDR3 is TGTGCCAGCAGTATGGACAGGGGAGGAGAGCAGTTCTTC. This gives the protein CASSMDRGGEQFF.